This entry describes one T cell receptor (beta chain). CDR3 length: 15 amino acids. Between the trimmed V and J ends, which lost 4 bases and 0 bases, there was a span of 7 bases. Germline V gene data show CDR1 as LNHDA and CDR2 as SQIVND (reference sequence). Authors' processing steps: Scientists estimated how many nucleated cells there were by amplifying reference gene primers. The protocol was immunoSEQ multiplex PCR, while the TCRdb copy is restricted to in-frame clones and leaves out a portion. V, J and clone size are those of that table, while D and trimming were read from the DNA. The data contain around 500,000 clones, approximately 85% of them singletons. The data were obtained in a study of blood T cell repertoires in COVID-19. On the study more broadly: Whether acute or convalescent, the COVID-19 samples came from the United States, Italy and Spain. From T cells, B-cell-depleted T cells, or PBMCs came the material, which was cDNA or gDNA.

J is TRBJ2-6 and V is TRBV19; possible D gene TRBD2, 6 bases. This receptor was taken from a human donor in a cohort sampled during active COVID-19. The specimen sequenced was peripheral blood. CDR3 sequence (DNA): TGTGCCAGTAGTACGCGGGGCTCTGGGGCCAACGTCCTGACTTTC. It specifies CASSTRGSGANVLTF. Full variable domain (missing parts from reference TRBV19 and TRBJ2-6): DGGITQSPKYLFRKEGQNVTLSCEQNLNHDAMYWYRQDPGQGLRLIYYSQIVNDFQKGDIAEGYSVSREKKESFPLTVTSAQKNPTAFYLCASSTRGSGANVLTFGAGSRLTVL.